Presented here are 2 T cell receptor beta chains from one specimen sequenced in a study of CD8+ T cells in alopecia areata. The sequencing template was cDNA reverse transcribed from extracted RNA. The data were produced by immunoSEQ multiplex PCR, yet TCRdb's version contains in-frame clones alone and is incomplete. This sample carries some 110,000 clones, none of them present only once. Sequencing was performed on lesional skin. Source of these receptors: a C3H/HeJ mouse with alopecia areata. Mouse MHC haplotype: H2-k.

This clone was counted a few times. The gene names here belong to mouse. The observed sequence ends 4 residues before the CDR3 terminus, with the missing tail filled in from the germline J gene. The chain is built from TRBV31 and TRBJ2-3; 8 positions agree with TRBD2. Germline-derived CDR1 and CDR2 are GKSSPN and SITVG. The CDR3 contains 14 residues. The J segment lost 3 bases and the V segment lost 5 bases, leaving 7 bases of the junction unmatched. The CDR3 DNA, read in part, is TGTGCCTGGGAGGGGGGGCGTCGGGCAGAA. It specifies CAWEGGRRAE. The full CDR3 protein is CAWEGGRRAETLYF.

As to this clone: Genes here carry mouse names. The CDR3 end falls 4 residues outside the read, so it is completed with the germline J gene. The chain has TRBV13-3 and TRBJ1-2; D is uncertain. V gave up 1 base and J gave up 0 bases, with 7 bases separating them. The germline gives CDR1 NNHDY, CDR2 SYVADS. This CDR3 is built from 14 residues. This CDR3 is CASSDPYSNSDYTF. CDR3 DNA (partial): TGTGCCAGCAGTGATCCATATTCAAACTCC.